A selection of T cell receptor beta chains follows, all from one sample in a study of cytomegalovirus exposure and HLA in healthy donors. Libraries were prepared by immunoSEQ multiplex PCR; TCRdb keeps only in-frame clonotypes and omits some of them. The sample holds over 150,000 clones, roughly four fifths seen once. The sample consisted of PBMCs. The receptors were gathered from a boy between 2 and 10 years old in good health and CMV-seronegative. Both conserved end residues are part of each CDR3. D genes are given only for firm matches. A clone size is listed for some rows: how often the clone was seen (once, few, many), or a class if it is expanded.

TRBJ2-7 | TRBV13 | TRBD2 | - | CASSLGLEAGGDEQYF | TGTGCCAGCAGCTTAGGCCTTGAGGCGGGGGGTGACGAGCAGTACTTC
TRBJ1-2 | TRBV18 | TRBD1 | - | CASSPPWTGMSGYTF | TGTGCCAGCTCACCACCGTGGACAGGGATGAGCGGCTACACCTTC
TRBJ1-6 | TRBV6-1 | - | - | CASSEASATPRSPLHF | TGTGCCAGCAGTGAAGCGTCGGCGACTCCTAGGTCACCCCTCCACTTT
TRBJ1-1 | TRBV29-1 | - | few | CSVGTPRTEAFF | TGCAGCGTTGGTACCCCTAGGACTGAAGCTTTCTTT
TRBJ2-5 | TRBV4-1 | TRBD1 | - | CASSQDSRGRETQYF | TGCGCCAGCAGCCAAGATTCCAGGGGGCGGGAGACCCAGTACTTC
TRBJ1-1 | TRBV7-3 | - | - | CASSFGGNTEAFF | TGTGCCAGCAGCTTCGGCGGGAACACTGAAGCTTTCTTT
TRBJ2-5 | TRBV2 | - | - | CASTQLEGETQYF | TGTGCCAGCACCCAACTAGAAGGAGAGACCCAGTACTTC
TRBJ1-5 | TRBV2 | - | - | CASNTLGHNQPQHF | TGTGCCAGCAATACCTTGGGACATAATCAGCCCCAGCATTTT
TRBJ2-7 | TRBV7-2 | TRBD1 | once | CASSPDRTYEQYF | TGTGCCAGCAGCCCGGACAGGACCTACGAGCAGTACTTC
TRBJ2-5 | TRBV4-2 | TRBD2 | - | CASRAGGLETQYF | TGTGCCAGCAGAGCGGGGGGGCTGGAGACCCAGTACTTC
TRBJ2-6 | TRBV7-9 | - | - | CATRTGKNSGANVLTF | TGTGCCACCAGGACGGGGAAGAACTCTGGGGCCAACGTCCTGACTTTC
TRBJ2-6 | TRBV6-1 | - | - | CAISRHSGANVLTF | TGTGCCATTTCTAGGCATTCTGGGGCCAACGTCCTGACTTTC
TRBJ2-3 | TRBV5-1 | TRBD1 | - | CASSLAGQGTDTQYF | TGCGCCAGCAGCTTGGCCGGACAGGGAACAGATACGCAGTATTTT
TRBJ1-5 | TRBV7-6 | - | - | CASETSGQASNQPQHF | TGTGCCAGCGAAACGTCAGGGCAGGCCAGCAATCAGCCCCAGCATTTT
TRBJ2-1 | TRBV19 | TRBD1 | - | CASSLWTGNNEQFF | TGTGCCAGTAGTCTCTGGACAGGGAACAATGAGCAGTTCTTC
TRBJ1-2 | TRBV19 | - | - | CASSMRGSYGYTF | TGTGCCAGTAGTATGCGGGGCAGCTATGGCTACACCTTC